The entry below gives a single T cell receptor (beta chain) sequence along with its context. The CDR3 is 15 amino acids. V gave up 3 bases and J gave up 11 bases; unmatched junction bases: 9. Germline V gene data show CDR1 as SGHDT and CDR2 as YYEEEE. Over several immunoSEQ plates, each subset's genomic DNA was distributed in even portions. Libraries were prepared by immunoSEQ multiplex PCR; TCRdb keeps only in-frame clonotypes and omits some of them. The sample contains over 850,000 clones, around three quarters of which appear only once. The entry originates in a study of shared clonotypes between healthy human individuals. The overall study: Three CD4 naive, three CD4 memory, two CD8 naive and one CD8 memory plate were used per donor.

Adults of Caucasian background living in Nashville, Tennessee made up all donors. A split of CD4+ cells into CD45RA+ naive and CD45RA-negative memory subsets was performed. This rearrangement joins TRBV5-6 to TRBJ2-7; 15 bases align to TRBD2. This sequence originates from a man aged 18 to 29 in good health. Some clones in this sample may be carry-over from other donors' samples. The sequenced sample consisted of memory CD4+ T cells from PBMCs. This sample's subset: CD45RA-negative fraction. The CDR3 region has the DNA TGTGCCAGCAGCTCCGGGACTAGCGGGAGGCCTAATGAGTACTTC. It encodes CASSSGTSGRPNEYF. The whole variable domain, filled in from reference TRBV5-6 and TRBJ2-7, reads DAGVTQSPTHLIKTRGQQVTLRCSPKSGHDTVSWYQQALGQGPQFIFQYYEEEERQRGNFPDRFSGHQFPNYSSELNVNALLLGDSALYLCASSSGTSGRPNEYFGPGTRLTVT.